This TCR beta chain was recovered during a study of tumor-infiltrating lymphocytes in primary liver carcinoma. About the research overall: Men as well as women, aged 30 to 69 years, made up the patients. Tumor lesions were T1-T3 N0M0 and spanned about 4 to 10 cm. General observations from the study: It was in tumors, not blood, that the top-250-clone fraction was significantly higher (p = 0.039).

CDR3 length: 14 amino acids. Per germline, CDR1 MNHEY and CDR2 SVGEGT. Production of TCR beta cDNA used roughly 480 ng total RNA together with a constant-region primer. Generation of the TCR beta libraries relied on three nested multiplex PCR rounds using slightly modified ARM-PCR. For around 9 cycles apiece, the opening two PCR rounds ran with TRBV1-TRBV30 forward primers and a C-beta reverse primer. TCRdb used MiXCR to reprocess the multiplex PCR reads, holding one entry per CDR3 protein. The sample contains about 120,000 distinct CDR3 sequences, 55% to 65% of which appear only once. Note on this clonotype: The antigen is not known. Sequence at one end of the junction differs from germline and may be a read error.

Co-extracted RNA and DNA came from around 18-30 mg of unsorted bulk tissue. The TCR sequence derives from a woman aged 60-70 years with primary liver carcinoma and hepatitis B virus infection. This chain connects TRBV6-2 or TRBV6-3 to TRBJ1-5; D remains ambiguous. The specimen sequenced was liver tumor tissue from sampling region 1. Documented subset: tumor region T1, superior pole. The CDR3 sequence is CASSYGAGNQPRHF. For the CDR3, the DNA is TGTGCAAGCAGTTACGGCGCCGGCAATCAGCCCCGGCATTTT.